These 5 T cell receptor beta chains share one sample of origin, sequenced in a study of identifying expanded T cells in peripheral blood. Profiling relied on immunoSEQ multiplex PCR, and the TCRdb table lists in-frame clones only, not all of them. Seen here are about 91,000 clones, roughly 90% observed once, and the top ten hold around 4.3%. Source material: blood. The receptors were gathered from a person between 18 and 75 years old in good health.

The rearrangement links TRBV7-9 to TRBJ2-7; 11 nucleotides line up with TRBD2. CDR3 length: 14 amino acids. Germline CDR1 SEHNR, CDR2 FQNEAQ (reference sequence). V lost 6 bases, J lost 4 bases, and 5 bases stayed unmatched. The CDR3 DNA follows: TGTGCCAGCAGACCTAGCGGGAGGCAGTACGAGCAGTACTTC. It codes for CASRPSGRQYEQYF. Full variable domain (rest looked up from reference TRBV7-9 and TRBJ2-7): DTGVSQNPRHKITKRGQNVTFRCDPISEHNRLYWYRQTLGQGPEFLTYFQNEAQLEKSRLLSDRFSAERPKGSFSTLEIQRTEQGDSAMYLCASRPSGRQYEQYFGPGTRLTVT.

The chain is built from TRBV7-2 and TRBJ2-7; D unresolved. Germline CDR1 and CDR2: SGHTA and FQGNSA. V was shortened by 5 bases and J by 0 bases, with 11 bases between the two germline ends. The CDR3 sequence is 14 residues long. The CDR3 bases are TGTGCCAGCAGCATGCAGTCGAGCTCCTACGAGCAGTACTTC. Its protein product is CASSMQSSSYEQYF.

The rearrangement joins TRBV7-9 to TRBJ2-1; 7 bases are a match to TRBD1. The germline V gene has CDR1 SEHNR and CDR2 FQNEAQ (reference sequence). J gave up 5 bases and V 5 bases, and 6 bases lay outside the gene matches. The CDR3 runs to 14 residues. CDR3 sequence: CASSATGSDNEQFF. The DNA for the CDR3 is TGTGCCAGCAGCGCGACAGGGAGCGACAATGAGCAGTTCTTC.

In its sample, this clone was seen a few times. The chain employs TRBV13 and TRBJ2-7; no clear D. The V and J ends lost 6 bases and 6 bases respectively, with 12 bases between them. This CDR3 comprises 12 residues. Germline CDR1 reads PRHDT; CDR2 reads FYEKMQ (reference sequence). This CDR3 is CASSLSRSEQYF. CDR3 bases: TGTGCCAGCAGTCTGAGTAGGTCCGAGCAGTACTTC.

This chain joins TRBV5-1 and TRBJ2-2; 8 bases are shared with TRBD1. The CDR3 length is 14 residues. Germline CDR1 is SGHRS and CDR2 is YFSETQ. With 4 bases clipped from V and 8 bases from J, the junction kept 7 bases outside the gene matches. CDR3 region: CASSKGQDRGELFF. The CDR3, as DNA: TGCGCCAGCAGCAAGGGACAGGACAGGGGGGAGCTGTTTTTT.